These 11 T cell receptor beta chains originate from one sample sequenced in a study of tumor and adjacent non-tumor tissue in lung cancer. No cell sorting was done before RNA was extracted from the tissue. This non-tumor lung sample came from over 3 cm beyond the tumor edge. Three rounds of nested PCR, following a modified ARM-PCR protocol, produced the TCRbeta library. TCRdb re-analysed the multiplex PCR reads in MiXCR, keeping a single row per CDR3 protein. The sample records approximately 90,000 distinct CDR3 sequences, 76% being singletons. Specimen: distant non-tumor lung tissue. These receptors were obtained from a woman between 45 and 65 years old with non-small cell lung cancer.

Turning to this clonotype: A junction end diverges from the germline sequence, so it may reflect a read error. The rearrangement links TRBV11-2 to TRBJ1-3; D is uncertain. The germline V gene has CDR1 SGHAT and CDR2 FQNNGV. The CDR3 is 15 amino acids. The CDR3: CAGSAAMNSGNTIYF. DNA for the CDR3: TGTGCCGGCAGCGCAGCCATGAACTCTGGAAACACAATATATTTT. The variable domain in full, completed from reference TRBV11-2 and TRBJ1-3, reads EAGVAQSPRYKIIEKRQSVAFWCNPISGHATLYWYQQILGQGPKLLIQFQNNGVVDDSQLPKDRFSAERLKGVDSTLKIQPAKLEDSAVYLCAGSAAMNSGNTIYFGEGSWLTVV.

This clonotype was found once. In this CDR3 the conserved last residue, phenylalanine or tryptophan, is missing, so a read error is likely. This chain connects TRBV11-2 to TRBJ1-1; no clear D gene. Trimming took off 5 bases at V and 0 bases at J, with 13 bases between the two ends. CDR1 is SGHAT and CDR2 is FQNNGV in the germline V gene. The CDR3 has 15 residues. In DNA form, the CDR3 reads TGTGCCAGCAGCCATCGGGTAGCCATGAACACTGAAGCTTTCCTC. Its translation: CASSHRVAMNTEAFL.

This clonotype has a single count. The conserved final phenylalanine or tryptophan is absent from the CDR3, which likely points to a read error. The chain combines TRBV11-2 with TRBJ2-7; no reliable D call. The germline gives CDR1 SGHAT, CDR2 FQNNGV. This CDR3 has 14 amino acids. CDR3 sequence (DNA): TGTGCCAGCGGCTTAGCCGAGGTTGACTACGAGCAGTACTTG. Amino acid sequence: CASGLAEVDYEQYL.

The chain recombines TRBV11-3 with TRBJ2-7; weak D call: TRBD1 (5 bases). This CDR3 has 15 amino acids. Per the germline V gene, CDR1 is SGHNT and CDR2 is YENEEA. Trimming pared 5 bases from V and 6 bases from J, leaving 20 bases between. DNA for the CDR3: TGTGCCAGCAGCCTCCTTGAAGGGGTGGGGTTCGAGCAGTACTTC. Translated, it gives CASSLLEGVGFEQYF.

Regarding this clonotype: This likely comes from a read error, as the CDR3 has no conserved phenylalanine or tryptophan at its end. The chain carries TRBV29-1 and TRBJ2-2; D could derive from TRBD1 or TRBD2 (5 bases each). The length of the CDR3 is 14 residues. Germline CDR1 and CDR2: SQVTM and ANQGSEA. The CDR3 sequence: CSALGPANIGELFY. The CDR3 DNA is TGCAGCGCATTGGGACCTGCGAACATCGGGGAGCTGTTTTAT.

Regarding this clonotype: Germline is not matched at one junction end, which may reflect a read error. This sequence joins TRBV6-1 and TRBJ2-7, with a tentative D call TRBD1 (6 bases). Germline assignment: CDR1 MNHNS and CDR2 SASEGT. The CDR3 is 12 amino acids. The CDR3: CTGTGGYYDQYF. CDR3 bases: TGTACCGGCACTGGGGGCTACTACGACCAGTACTTC.

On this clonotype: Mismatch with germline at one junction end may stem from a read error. As DNA, the CDR3 is TGCGCCAGCAGACAAGATCTGGGACGGTACTACGAGCAGTACTTC. Translation gives CASRQDLGRYYEQYF. This rearrangement joins TRBV4-1 to TRBJ2-7, with D perhaps assigned TRBD1 or TRBD2 (5 bases each). The CDR3 has 15 residues. Germline-derived CDR1 and CDR2 are MGHRA and YSYEKL.

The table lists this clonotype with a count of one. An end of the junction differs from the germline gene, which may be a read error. The CDR3 loop is CAISYTGGIQDTQYF. The CDR3 coding sequence is TGTGCCATCAGTTACACCGGGGGGATTCAAGATACCCAGTACTTC. The V and J genes are TRBV6-5 and TRBJ2-5; TRBD2 agrees at 7 bases. The CDR3 runs 15 residues. The V gene's germline CDR1 is MNHEY and CDR2 SVGAGI.

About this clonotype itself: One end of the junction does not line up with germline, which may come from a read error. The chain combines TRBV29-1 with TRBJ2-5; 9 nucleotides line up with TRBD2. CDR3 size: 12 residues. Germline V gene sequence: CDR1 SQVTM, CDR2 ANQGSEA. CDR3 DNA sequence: TGTAGCGGGAGTAGAACCGGGGAGACCCAGTACTTC. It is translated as CSGSRTGETQYF.

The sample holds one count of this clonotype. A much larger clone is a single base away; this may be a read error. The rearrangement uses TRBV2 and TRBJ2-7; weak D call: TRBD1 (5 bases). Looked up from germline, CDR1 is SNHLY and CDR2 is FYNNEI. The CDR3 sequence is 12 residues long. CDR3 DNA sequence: TGTGCCAGCAGTGTAAGGGGCGACGAGCAGTGCTTC. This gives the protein CASSVRGDEQCF. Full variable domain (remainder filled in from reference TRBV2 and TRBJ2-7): EPEVTQTPSHQVTQMGQEVILRCVPISNHLYFYWYRQILGQKVEFLVSFYNNEISEKSEIFDDQFSVERPDGSNFTLKIRSTKLEDSAMYFCASSVRGDEQCFGPGTRLTVT.

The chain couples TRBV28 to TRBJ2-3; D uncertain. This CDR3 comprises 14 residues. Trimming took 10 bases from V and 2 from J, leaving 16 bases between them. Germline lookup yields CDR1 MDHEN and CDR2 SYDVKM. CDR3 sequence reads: CATSLYIYTDTQYF. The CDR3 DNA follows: TGTGCCACCTCGCTCTATATATACACAGATACGCAGTATTTT.